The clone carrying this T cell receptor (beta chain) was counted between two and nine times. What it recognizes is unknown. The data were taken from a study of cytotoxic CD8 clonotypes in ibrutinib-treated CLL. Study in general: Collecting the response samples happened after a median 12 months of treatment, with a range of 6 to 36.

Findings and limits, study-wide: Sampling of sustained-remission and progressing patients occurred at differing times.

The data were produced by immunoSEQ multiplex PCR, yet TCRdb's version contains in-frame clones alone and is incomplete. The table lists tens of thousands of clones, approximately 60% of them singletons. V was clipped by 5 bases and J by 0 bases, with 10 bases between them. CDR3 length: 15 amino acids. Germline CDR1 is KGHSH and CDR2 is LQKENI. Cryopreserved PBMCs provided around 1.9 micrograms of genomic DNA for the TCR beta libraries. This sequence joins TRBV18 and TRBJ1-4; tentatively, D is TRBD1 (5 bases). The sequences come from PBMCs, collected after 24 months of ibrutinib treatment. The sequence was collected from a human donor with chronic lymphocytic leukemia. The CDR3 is CASSIRTSTNEKLFF. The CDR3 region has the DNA TGTGCCAGCTCAATAAGGACATCAACTAATGAAAAACTGTTTTTT.